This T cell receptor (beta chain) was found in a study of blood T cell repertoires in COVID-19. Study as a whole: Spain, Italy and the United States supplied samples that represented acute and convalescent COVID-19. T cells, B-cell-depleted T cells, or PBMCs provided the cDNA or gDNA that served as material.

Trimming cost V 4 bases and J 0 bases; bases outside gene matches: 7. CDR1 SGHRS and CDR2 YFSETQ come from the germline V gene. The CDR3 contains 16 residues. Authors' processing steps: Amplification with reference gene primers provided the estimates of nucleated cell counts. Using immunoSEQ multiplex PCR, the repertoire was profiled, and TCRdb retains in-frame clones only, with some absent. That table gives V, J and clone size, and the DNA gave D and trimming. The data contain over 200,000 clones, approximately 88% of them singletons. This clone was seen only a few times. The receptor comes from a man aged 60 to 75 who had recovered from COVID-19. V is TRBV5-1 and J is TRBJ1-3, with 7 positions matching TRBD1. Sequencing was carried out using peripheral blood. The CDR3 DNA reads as TGCGCCAGCAGCGCTTCGGGACAGAGCTCTGGAAACACCATATATTTT. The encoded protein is CASSASGQSSGNTIYF.